This record covers a single T cell receptor beta chain. Clones were sequenced by immunoSEQ multiplex PCR, and TCRdb holds only the in-frame ones, with some missing. The table shows approximately 2.1 million clones, with just over 90% occurring only once. This sample is drawn from a study of shared clonotypes between healthy human individuals. Material for sequencing was naive CD4+ T cells from PBMCs. The subset here: CD45RA+ positively selected. This clonotype was sampled from a man between 18 and 35 years old in good health. Some clones in this sample may be carry-over from other donors' samples.

CDR3 DNA sequence: TGTGCCAGCAGTGTCTGGGAGACCCCTAACTATGGCTACACCTTC. Amino acids: CASSVWETPNYGYTF. The rearrangement uses TRBV6-1 and TRBJ1-2; no clear D gene. Germline CDR1 reads MNHNS; CDR2 reads SASEGT. CDR3 length: 15 residues. Trimming left V 4 bases short and J 0 bases short, with 12 bases between.